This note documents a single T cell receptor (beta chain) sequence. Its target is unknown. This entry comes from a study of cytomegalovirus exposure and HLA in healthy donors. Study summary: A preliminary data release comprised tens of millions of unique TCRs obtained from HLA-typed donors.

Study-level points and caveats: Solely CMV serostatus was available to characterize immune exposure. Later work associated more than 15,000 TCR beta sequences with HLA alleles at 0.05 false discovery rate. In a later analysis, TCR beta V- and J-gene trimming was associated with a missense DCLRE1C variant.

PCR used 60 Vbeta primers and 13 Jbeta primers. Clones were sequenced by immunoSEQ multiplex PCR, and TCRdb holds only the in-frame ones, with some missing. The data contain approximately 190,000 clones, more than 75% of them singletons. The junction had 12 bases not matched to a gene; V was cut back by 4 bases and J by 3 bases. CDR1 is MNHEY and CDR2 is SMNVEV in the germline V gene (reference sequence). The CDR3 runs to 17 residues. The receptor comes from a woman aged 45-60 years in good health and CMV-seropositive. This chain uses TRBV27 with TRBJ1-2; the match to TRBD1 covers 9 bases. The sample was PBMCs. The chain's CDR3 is CASSSRDRVPGDYGYTF. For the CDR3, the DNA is TGTGCCAGCAGTTCTCGGGACAGGGTCCCGGGTGACTATGGCTACACCTTC.